These T cell receptor beta chains were read from a single sample in a study of cytomegalovirus exposure and HLA in healthy donors. Produced via immunoSEQ multiplex PCR; TCRdb's table is partial and in-frame only. Among roughly 70,000 clones listed, around four fifths were seen once. Sequencing was performed on PBMCs. Every receptor here comes from a man aged 25-40 years in good health and CMV-seronegative. Both conserved end residues are part of each CDR3. The order of the fields is J gene, D gene, V gene, clone size, CDR3 DNA, CDR3 protein. The D gene is left open where the match is weak. For some rows the clone size is stated as once, few or many, or as a class when expanded; others skip it.

TRBJ2-1 NA TRBV15 NA TGTGCCACCAGCCCTCGAGGGGGTTTGAGTGAGCAGTTCTTC CATSPRGGLSEQFF
TRBJ1-5 TRBD1 TRBV13 NA TGTGCCAGCAGCTCCGGGACAGGGAGCAATCAGCCCCAGCATTTT CASSSGTGSNQPQHF
TRBJ1-1 NA TRBV5-5 NA TGTGCCAGCAGCTTGACGGGGGGGATGAACACTGAAGCTTTCTTT CASSLTGGMNTEAFF
TRBJ2-2 TRBD1 TRBV27 once TGTGCCAGCAGTTTATGGGACAGGGTCCTCACCGGGGAGCTGTTTTTT CASSLWDRVLTGELFF
TRBJ2-3 TRBD2 TRBV2 NA TGTGCCAGCAGGATACTAGCGGGGGGGGTAGATACGCAGTATTTT CASRILAGGVDTQYF
TRBJ1-5 TRBD1 TRBV18 NA TGTGCCAGCTCACCGGGACAGGGGAATCAGCCCCAGCATTTT CASSPGQGNQPQHF
TRBJ2-1 NA TRBV18 NA TGTGCCAGCTCGGGTGGGACACAGCCGTACAATGAGCAGTTCTTC CASSGGTQPYNEQFF
TRBJ1-1 TRBD1 TRBV7-8 NA TGTGCCAGCATTAAAGAGGGGGCAGGGGGTGTAAGGACTGAAGCTTTCTTT CASIKEGAGGVRTEAFF
TRBJ2-7 NA TRBV4-2 NA TGTGCCAGCAGCCAAGGGACTACCGCCTACGAGCAGTACTTC CASSQGTTAYEQYF
TRBJ1-4 NA TRBV4-3 NA TGCGCCAGCAGCCAAGATTGGGCACGAACAACTAATGAAAAACTGTTTTTT CASSQDWARTTNEKLFF
TRBJ1-2 NA TRBV4-2 NA TGTGCCAGCAGCCAAGAATTATATGGCTACACCTTC CASSQELYGYTF
TRBJ1-1 NA TRBV7-3 few TGTGCCAGCAGCCCCCACGACCGGGGGGAAGCTTTCTTT CASSPHDRGEAFF
TRBJ2-5 TRBD2 TRBV5-1 NA TGCGCCAGCAGCCCCTCTGGGACTAGCGGGGGGGCCCGGCAAGAGACCCAGTACTTC CASSPSGTSGGARQETQYF
TRBJ1-5 NA TRBV28 few TGTGCCAGCCTTGCGGGGGGAGGTGGCAATCAGCCCCAGCATTTT CASLAGGGGNQPQHF
TRBJ1-2 NA TRBV9 NA TGTGCCAGCTCAGGTCAGTCCCTCGACTATGGCTACACCTTC CASSGQSLDYGYTF
TRBJ2-2 TRBD2 TRBV5-4 NA TGTGCCAGCAGCCGTCTAGCGGGAGGGATTGCCGGGGAGCTGTTTTTT CASSRLAGGIAGELFF
TRBJ2-2 TRBD1 TRBV6-1 NA TGTGCCAGCGAGGACAGGGGCCCCGGGGAGCTGTTTTTT CASEDRGPGELFF
TRBJ2-1 NA TRBV7-9 NA TGTGCCAGCAGCCCGCCCGGGACACCCAACAATGAGCAGTTCTTC CASSPPGTPNNEQFF
TRBJ1-6 TRBD1 TRBV5-1 NA TGCGCCAGCAGCTTGAAGGGGGCGACGAGAAATTCACCCCTCCACTTT CASSLKGATRNSPLHF
TRBJ1-2 TRBD1 TRBV28 NA TGTGCCAGCAGTCGGGACAGGGGGCCTCTAGCCTATGGCTACACCTTC CASSRDRGPLAYGYTF
TRBJ2-1 TRBD2 TRBV19 NA TGTGCCAGTAGTAGCTCCGGGGGGTTCAATGAGCAGTTCTTC CASSSSGGFNEQFF
TRBJ1-5 TRBD1 TRBV4-3 NA TGCGCCAGCAGCCAAGGACAGGGGAATCAGCCCCAGCATTTT CASSQGQGNQPQHF
TRBJ1-1 TRBD1 TRBV2 NA TGTGCCAGCAGTGCCTTTCGACAGGGGGCGAACACTGAAGCTTTCTTT CASSAFRQGANTEAFF
TRBJ2-2 TRBD2 TRBV7-2 NA TGTGCCAGCAGCCGGACTAGAGACACCGGGGAGCTGTTTTTT CASSRTRDTGELFF
TRBJ2-6 NA TRBV27 NA TGTGCCAGCAGGCCGGCGGGGCGTGGGGCCAACGTCCTGACTTTC CASRPAGRGANVLTF
TRBJ2-5 NA TRBV7-7 NA TGTGCCAGCAGCGTTACTAGTTCCTCGGAGACCCAGTACTTC CASSVTSSSETQYF
TRBJ2-1 TRBD2 TRBV14 NA TGTGCCAGCAGCCCCTGGACTAGCGGGAGGGCCGTTTTTTCTGATGAGCAGTTCTTC CASSPWTSGRAVFSDEQFF
TRBJ2-6 NA TRBV4-3 NA TGCGCCAGCAGCCAAGTCCTTATAATGCGGGGGGCCAACGTCCTGACTTTC CASSQVLIMRGANVLTF
TRBJ2-7 NA TRBV5-1 NA TGCGCCAGCAGCTCCGAAGGAAGCGGCGAGCAGTACTTC CASSSEGSGEQYF
TRBJ2-7 NA TRBV6-1 NA TGTGCCAGCAGTGCTGGTAGCTCCTACGAGCAGTACTTC CASSAGSSYEQYF
TRBJ2-3 TRBD2 TRBV4-2 once TGTGCCAGCAGCCAAGAACTAGCGAACACAGATACGCAGTATTTT CASSQELANTDTQYF
TRBJ2-2 NA TRBV10-3 NA TGTGCCATGAGCTTTGAGGAATTCGGGGAGCTGTTTTTT CAMSFEEFGELFF
TRBJ2-2 TRBD1 TRBV18 NA TGTGCCAGTCGCTGGACAGGGAACACCGGGGAGCTGTTTTTT CASRWTGNTGELFF
TRBJ1-5 TRBD1 TRBV19 NA TGTGCCAGTATAGGACAGGGGGCGCGACAGCCCCAGCATTTT CASIGQGARQPQHF
TRBJ2-1 NA TRBV10-3 NA TGTGCCATCAGTGAGTCGACGACTGGAAGGTACAATGAGCAGTTCTTC CAISESTTGRYNEQFF
TRBJ2-7 NA TRBV27 NA TGTGCCAGCAGTTTATCAATGACAGGTCACGAGCAGTACTTC CASSLSMTGHEQYF
TRBJ2-7 TRBD1 TRBV2 NA TGTGCCAGCAGCGACGACAGGGGGTCGCGGGAGCAGTACTTC CASSDDRGSREQYF
TRBJ2-7 TRBD1 TRBV4-3 NA TGCGCCAGCAGCCCAAGCACCGGGACAGTGCAGTCCTACGAGCAGTACTTC CASSPSTGTVQSYEQYF
TRBJ2-3 NA TRBV27 NA TGTGCCAGCAGTTACGCGTCTAGCACAGATACGCAGTATTTT CASSYASSTDTQYF
TRBJ2-6 NA TRBV4-1 NA TGCGCCAGCAGCCACGGACAGCTCTCTGGGGCCAACGTCCTGACTTTC CASSHGQLSGANVLTF
TRBJ2-1 TRBD2 TRBV30 NA TGTGCCTGGAGTTGGACTAGCGCGGACAATGAGCAGTTCTTC CAWSWTSADNEQFF
TRBJ2-3 TRBD2 TRBV2 once TGTGCCAGCACCTCCAGTTGGGTAGCGGGGGAAAGCACAGATACGCAGTATTTT CASTSSWVAGESTDTQYF
TRBJ1-2 TRBD1 TRBV7-9 NA TGTGCCAGCAGCCCCGGACAGGGACTTACTTATGGCTACACCTTC CASSPGQGLTYGYTF
TRBJ2-4 NA TRBV10-3 NA TGTGCCACCGAAGACTCGACAGTAGCCAAAAACATTCAGTACTTC CATEDSTVAKNIQYF
TRBJ1-1 NA TRBV6-1 NA TGTGCCAGCAGTGAAATGGGGGGTTGGACTGAAGCTTTCTTT CASSEMGGWTEAFF
TRBJ1-5 NA TRBV6-6 NA TGTGCCAGTGAAGAGTTTAATCAGCCCCAGCATTTT CASEEFNQPQHF
TRBJ2-7 NA TRBV6-5 NA TGTGCCAGCAGCCGAGGGTGGAAGTCCTACGAGCAGTACTTC CASSRGWKSYEQYF
TRBJ2-2 NA TRBV2 NA TGTGCCAGCCGGGAACCCGGGGAGCTGTTTTTT CASREPGELFF
TRBJ2-1 TRBD1 TRBV5-1 NA TGCGCCAGCAGCTTAGGGACAGGGTTTAATGAGCAGTTCTTC CASSLGTGFNEQFF